Listed here are 32 T cell receptor beta chains from one sample, sequenced in a study of cytomegalovirus exposure and HLA in healthy donors. It was with 60 Vbeta and 13 Jbeta primers that the PCR ran. Sequencing was performed with immunoSEQ multiplex PCR; in TCRdb, only in-frame clones are kept and a portion is missing. The sample includes some 150,000 clones, roughly four fifths of them seen just once. Source material: PBMCs. Receptors were obtained from a man aged 50 or older in good health and CMV-seropositive.

The V call is TRBV28, the J call TRBJ1-4, with D unclear. CDR1 MDHEN and CDR2 SYDVKM come from the germline V gene. CDR3 length: 17 residues. The ends were cut back, 5 bases at V and 0 bases at J, with 16 bases in the middle. The CDR3 reads CASSIHTGSATNEKLFF. The DNA for the CDR3 is TGTGCCAGCAGTATCCACACCGGGAGTGCAACTAATGAAAAACTGTTTTTT.

The chain uses TRBV5-6 and TRBJ1-1; D might be TRBD1 (5 bases). The CDR3 totals 14 residues. Germline V gene sequence: CDR1 SGHDT, CDR2 YYEEEE. The V gene lost 0 bases and the J gene lost 9 bases, with 15 bases spanning the gap. CDR3 bases: TGTGCCAGCAGCTTGGGGGGCTCTGTTCCAAAAGCTTTCTTT. Protein product: CASSLGGSVPKAFF.

This sequence joins TRBV7-6 and TRBJ2-7; TRBD1 aligns across 9 bases. CDR1 is SGHVS and CDR2 is FNYEAQ in the germline V gene. V lost 6 bases and J lost 4; bases outside the gene matches: 10. CDR3 length equals 15 residues. The CDR3 DNA reads as TGTGCCAGCAGTTCAACGGGACAGGGTTTATACGAGCAGTACTTC. It is translated as CASSSTGQGLYEQYF.

The chain joins TRBV11-2 to TRBJ1-1; D gene unclear. The CDR3 sequence is 17 residues long. V lost 0 bases and J lost 4, with 18 bases in between. Germline V CDR1 and CDR2: SGHAT, FQNNGV. The CDR3 bases are TGTGCCAGCAGCTTAGACCCCAGGACTCCGGGAGGCACTGAAGCTTTCTTT. It translates to CASSLDPRTPGGTEAFF.

The chain links TRBV20-1 to TRBJ1-1; TRBD1 might be the D (5 bases). CDR3 size: 11 residues. V was clipped by 7 bases and J by 7 bases, with 13 bases between them. CDR1 is DFQATT and CDR2 is SNEGSKA in the germline V gene (reference sequence). This CDR3 is CSGQLLDEAFF. The CDR3 DNA is TGCAGTGGACAGCTACTTGATGAAGCTTTCTTT.

This clone appeared a single time. This rearrangement joins TRBV28 to TRBJ1-5, with 8 bases identical to TRBD1. Unmatched junction bases numbered 10, after V lost 3 bases and J lost 3 bases. This CDR3 has 17 residues. Germline V lookup: CDR1 MDHEN, CDR2 SYDVKM. The CDR3 region is CASSFGTGNPYNQPQHF. CDR3 sequence (DNA): TGTGCCAGCAGTTTCGGGACAGGCAATCCCTACAATCAGCCCCAGCATTTT.

This clone occurred a few times. This rearrangement joins TRBV4-3 to TRBJ1-4; D is unresolved. The V gene lost 1 base and the J gene lost 7 bases, with 13 bases spanning the gap. Germline V gene sequence: CDR1 LGHNA, CDR2 YSLEER. The CDR3 sequence is 15 residues long. The CDR3 reads CASSQVMGRAEKLFF. The CDR3 DNA sequence: TGCGCCAGCAGCCAAGTCATGGGGAGAGCTGAAAAACTGTTTTTT.

The chain is built from TRBV5-5 and TRBJ2-7, with 7 positions matching TRBD1. V dropped 1 base and J dropped 3; count of bases not matched to a gene: 10. Germline V lookup: CDR1 SGHKS, CDR2 YYEKEE (reference sequence). The CDR3 runs to 16 residues. CDR3 in amino acids: CASSLYGPGGIYEQYF. CDR3 coding DNA: TGTGCCAGCAGCTTGTACGGTCCAGGGGGAATCTACGAGCAGTACTTC.

This clone appeared many times. The chain is built from TRBV4-3 and TRBJ1-2; possible D gene TRBD1, 6 bases. Germline assignment: CDR1 LGHNA and CDR2 YSLEER. The V end lost 0 bases, the J end lost 6 bases, and 11 bases lay between the germline ends. The CDR3 totals 14 residues. For the CDR3, the DNA is TGCGCCAGCAGCCAAGATAGGTCAGGGGATGGCTACACCTTC. It is translated as CASSQDRSGDGYTF.

A word on this clone: The junction does not match germline at one end; this may be a read error. The chain links TRBV6-4 to TRBJ2-7, with 7 positions matching TRBD1. CDR1 and CDR2 from the germline V gene are MRHNA and SNTAGT. This CDR3 is built from 15 residues. DNA for the CDR3: TGCTACCAGCATTCCGTCGAGGGGGCCTCCTACGAGCAGTACTTC. It codes for CYQHSVEGASYEQYF.

The V gene is TRBV7-3, the J gene TRBJ1-5; tentatively, D is TRBD1 (5 bases). V was pared by 5 bases and J by 7 bases, with 12 bases between. The CDR3 loop spans 13 amino acids. Germline CDR1 reads SGHTA; CDR2 reads FQGTGA. The DNA of the CDR3 is TGTGCCAGCAGCATGGGGCCAACGCAGCCCCAGCATTTT. This translates into CASSMGPTQPQHF.

The chain links TRBV23-1 to TRBJ1-1, with D possibly TRBD1 on 5 matching bases. TRBV23-1 is an open reading frame whose function is uncertain. This CDR3 comprises 16 residues. V lost 6 bases to trimming and J lost 1 base, with 18 bases between them. CDR3 sequence (DNA): TGCGCCAGCAGCCGCCGGGCAGGGAGGCGGAACACTGAAGCTTTCTTT. It yields the protein CASSRRAGRRNTEAFF.

CDR3 residues: CSVEVGGGNGEKLFF. In DNA form, the CDR3 reads TGCAGCGTTGAAGTGGGGGGAGGGAACGGTGAAAAACTGTTTTTT. The chain is built from TRBV29-1 and TRBJ1-4, with a possible D match to TRBD1 (5 bases). The germline V gene has CDR1 SQVTM and CDR2 ANQGSEA. V lost 1 base and J 7 bases, leaving 16 bases between the germline ends. This CDR3 is built from 15 residues. Full variable domain (remainder filled in from reference TRBV29-1 and TRBJ1-4): SAVISQKPSRDICQRGTSLTIQCQVDSQVTMMFWYRQQPGQSLTLIATANQGSEATYESGFVIDKFPISRPNLTFSTLTVSNMSPEDSSIYLCSVEVGGGNGEKLFFGSGTQLSVL.

V gene TRBV7-6 combines with J gene TRBJ2-7, with 11 bases fitting TRBD2. Germline values: CDR1 SGHVS, CDR2 FNYEAQ. This CDR3 has 16 residues. The V segment lost 1 base and the J segment 2 bases; nucleotides outside the gene matches: 4. The CDR3 loop reads CASSLVVAGGPYEQYF. CDR3 in DNA: TGTGCCAGCAGCTTAGTTGTAGCGGGAGGGCCCTACGAGCAGTACTTC.

The chain is built from TRBV28 and TRBJ2-1, with 10 nucleotides matching TRBD1. The V gene's germline CDR1 is MDHEN and CDR2 SYDVKM. V shed 4 bases and J 3 bases; nucleotides not matched to a gene: 3. The CDR3 is made up of 15 amino acids. DNA for the CDR3: TGTGCCAGCAGTTCCGGGACAGGGGACTACAATGAGCAGTTCTTC. This codes for CASSSGTGDYNEQFF.

This clone was seen a single time. The chain is built from TRBV5-4 and TRBJ2-1; 11 bases line up with TRBD2. Unmatched junction bases numbered 4, after V lost 4 bases and J lost 4 bases. Germline assignment: CDR1 SGHNT and CDR2 YYREEE (reference sequence). The CDR3 covers 15 residues. CDR3 sequence (DNA): TGTGCCAGCAGCATGGGACTAGCGGTGTACAATGAGCAGTTCTTC. As protein: CASSMGLAVYNEQFF.

The rearrangement uses TRBV9 and TRBJ2-1, with D perhaps TRBD2 (6 bases). Germline CDR1 SGDLS, CDR2 YYNGEE. Trimming left V 0 bases short and J 7 bases short, with 17 bases between. The CDR3 sequence is 16 residues long. CDR3 loop: CASSVVWSSDRNEQFF. The CDR3 nucleotides are TGTGCCAGCAGCGTAGTTTGGTCTAGCGACCGGAATGAGCAGTTCTTC.

The V call is TRBV10-2, the J call TRBJ2-2, with 7 bases identical to TRBD2. The length of the CDR3 is 16 residues. Germline V gives CDR1 WSHSY, CDR2 SAAADI. With V trimmed by 3 bases and J by 4 bases, 8 bases remained unmatched. The CDR3 nucleotides read TGCGCCAGCAGTGATGTGGCTTGGGGGGGCACCGGGGAGCTGTTTTTT. Amino acid sequence: CASSDVAWGGTGELFF.

The chain has TRBV30 and TRBJ1-2; D gene unclear. Trimming shortened V by 3 bases and J by 2 bases, and 10 bases separated the two germline ends. CDR3 length: 13 amino acids. Germline V gene sequence: CDR1 GTSNPN, CDR2 SVGIG (reference sequence). The DNA of the CDR3 is TGTGCCTGGAGGTTAAGCCGCAACTATGGCTACACCTTC. This sequence encodes CAWRLSRNYGYTF.

The J gene is TRBJ1-3, the V gene TRBV15, with D unclear. Germline assignment: CDR1 LNHNV and CDR2 YYDKDF (reference sequence). The CDR3 consists of 13 residues. The V end was cut by 3 bases, the J end by 4 bases, with 7 bases between. CDR3 region: CATSRREGNTIYF. The CDR3 coding sequence is TGTGCCACCAGCAGGAGGGAGGGAAACACCATATATTTT.

The V and J genes are TRBV6-1 and TRBJ2-1; D remains unclear. From germline, CDR1 is MNHNS and CDR2 SASEGT. This CDR3 has 14 amino acids. V was pared by 6 bases and J by 2 bases, with 11 bases between. The CDR3 sequence: CASSPLAAYNEQFF. The CDR3 region has the DNA TGTGCCAGCAGCCCGCTCGCAGCCTACAATGAGCAGTTCTTC.

The chain joins TRBV27 to TRBJ1-2, with D perhaps TRBD1 (6 bases). The CDR3 extends over 15 amino acids. In germline, CDR1 is MNHEY, CDR2 SMNVEV (reference sequence). Trimming stripped 5 bases from V and 2 bases from J, with 15 bases between. CDR3 in DNA: TGTGCCAGCAGTGCGTTGGACAGTGGCAACTATGGCTACACCTTC. Translating gives CASSALDSGNYGYTF.

The chain recombines TRBV10-3 with TRBJ2-1, with TRBD2 identical over 8 bases. The CDR3 is 14 residues long. Trimming took 7 bases from V and 8 from J; bases not matched to a gene: 10. Germline values: CDR1 ENHRY, CDR2 SYGVKD. In DNA, the CDR3 is TGTGCCATCACCCCGACTAGCGTTTCCCATGAGCAGTTCTTC. Translated, it gives CAITPTSVSHEQFF.

This clone was seen a few times. CDR3 residues: CASSPRGGPSDTQYF. The CDR3, as DNA: TGTGCCAGCAGCCCGAGGGGGGGGCCTTCAGATACGCAGTATTTT. The chain is built from TRBV11-2 and TRBJ2-3; D is perhaps TRBD2 (7 bases). V shed 5 bases and J shed 4 bases, with 16 bases lying between them. Germline CDR1 is SGHAT and CDR2 is FQNNGV. CDR3 length equals 15 residues.

V is TRBV6-5 and J is TRBJ2-5, with D possibly matching TRBD1 (6 bases). Germline V gene data show CDR1 as MNHEY and CDR2 as SVGAGI. The CDR3 is 14 amino acids. V lost 8 bases and J lost 7, with 20 bases in between. The CDR3 loop is CASSGQSPLGTQYF. The CDR3 DNA reads as TGTGCCAGCTCCGGACAGTCGCCTCTGGGGACCCAGTACTTC.

This chain joins TRBV15 and TRBJ1-1, with 7 bases aligning to TRBD1. This CDR3 is built from 17 residues. V shed 5 bases and J 4 bases; nucleotides not matched to a gene: 16. Germline V lookup: CDR1 LNHNV, CDR2 YYDKDF (reference sequence). CDR3 in DNA: TGTGCCACCAGCCCCACGGCCAGGGGGTTTTTCGGCACTGAAGCTTTCTTT. Protein product: CATSPTARGFFGTEAFF.

The sample holds a few counts of this clone. The chain carries TRBV29-1 and TRBJ1-1; 9 bases fit TRBD1. Germline V CDR1 and CDR2: SQVTM, ANQGSEA. The CDR3 is 14 amino acids. The J segment lost 3 bases and the V segment lost 7 bases, leaving 9 bases of the junction unmatched. The CDR3 region is CSGRDRGRHTEAFF. The CDR3 nucleotides read TGCAGCGGCCGAGACAGGGGGAGGCACACTGAAGCTTTCTTT. Based on the CDR3 plus reference TRBV29-1 and TRBJ1-1, the full variable domain is SAVISQKPSRDICQRGTSLTIQCQVDSQVTMMFWYRQQPGQSLTLIATANQGSEATYESGFVIDKFPISRPNLTFSTLTVSNMSPEDSSIYLCSGRDRGRHTEAFFGQGTRLTVV.

CDR3 amino acids: CASSPPADLYEQYF. The CDR3 DNA reads as TGTGCCAGCTCACCACCCGCGGACTTGTACGAGCAGTACTTC. V gene TRBV18 combines with J gene TRBJ2-7; tentative D call: TRBD2 (5 bases). Trimming removed 0 bases at V and 4 bases at J, with 10 bases between. The CDR3 is 14 residues long. Looked up from germline, CDR1 is KGHSH and CDR2 is LQKENI.

This clone has just a few counts. The chain couples TRBV10-1 to TRBJ2-5; tentative D call: TRBD2 (7 bases). V gave up 6 bases and J gave up 5 bases, with 31 bases separating them. Germline lookup yields CDR1 WNHNN and CDR2 SYGVQD (reference sequence). The CDR3 extends over 19 amino acids. This CDR3 reads CASRGGDRRCGREDETQYF. The DNA for the CDR3 is TGCGCCAGCAGAGGGGGGGATCGTCGTTGTGGCAGGGAAGACGAGACCCAGTACTTC.

Here the CDR3 DNA reads TGTGCCTGGGGACCGGGACAGGGTTATCAGCCCCAGCATTTT. Translated, it gives CAWGPGQGYQPQHF. The chain uses TRBV30 and TRBJ1-5; TRBD1 matches 9 bases. The trim removed 5 bases at V and 5 bases at J, leaving 7 bases unmatched. Looked up from germline, CDR1 is GTSNPN and CDR2 is SVGIG (reference sequence). The CDR3 totals 14 residues.

Regarding this clone: A read error may produce the germline difference seen at one junction end. The CDR3 bases are TGTGCTAGCAGCTCGGGACTAGACGTGAATGAGCAGTTCTTC. Its translation is CASSSGLDVNEQFF. The J gene is TRBJ2-1, the V gene TRBV7-7; TRBD2 agrees at 8 bases. Per the germline V gene, CDR1 is SSHAT and CDR2 is FNYEAQ (reference sequence). CDR3 size: 14 residues.

This chain links TRBV28 with TRBJ2-1; unclear D gene. The CDR3 contains 15 residues. CDR1 is MDHEN, CDR2 SYDVKM, per germline. The germline V and J ends were trimmed by 2 bases and 7 bases, with 15 bases remaining between them. This CDR3 is CASSLPYRALNEQFF. CDR3 in DNA: TGTGCCAGCAGTTTACCCTACCGAGCGCTTAATGAGCAGTTCTTC.